Listed here is a single T cell receptor beta chain. The antigen is unknown. The CDR3 contains 14 residues. Germline V gives CDR1 MNHEY, CDR2 SMNVEV (reference sequence). V lost 3 bases, J lost 3 bases, and 3 bases stayed unmatched. Only in-frame clones appear in the TCRdb table, and some are missing; sequencing was by immunoSEQ multiplex PCR. The table shows more than 95,000 clones, with roughly 93% occurring only once. This sample is drawn from a study of T cell responses to AZD1222 COVID-19 vaccine. Study outcomes and limitations: Nearly half of spike-specific TCRs reportedly target variant regions that are unmutated in the B.1.351 and B.1.1.7 variants. Once two AZD1222 doses were given, Spike-specific TCR breadth and depth went up.

The source of this sequence is an adult in good health. The chain joins TRBV27 to TRBJ2-3; 7 bases map to TRBD2. Sequences were derived from peripheral blood, sampled on day 0 of AZD1222 vaccination. The CDR3: CASSFRRGTDTQYF. CDR3 in DNA: TGTGCCAGCAGTTTCAGGCGGGGGACAGATACGCAGTATTTT.